These T cell receptor beta chains were read from a single sample in a study of molecular identifiers for immune sequencing clone quantification. TCRdb itself ran the PCR reads through MiXCR, one entry per CDR3 protein. In the table there are 100,000 or so distinct CDR3 sequences, around 23% of which are singletons. Sequenced sample: naive CD8+ T cells from blood, with Jurkat cell RNA spiked in. These receptors all stem from a human donor in good health. Some libraries in this study had Jurkat cell RNA spiked in. The CDR3 runs from the conserved cysteine through the conserved F or W. A D gene is named only where the DNA matches it firmly. Size values are once, few and many counts, or a class for expanded clones, and some rows have none.

d_gene: NA
j_gene: TRBJ2-3
abundance: many
v_gene: TRBV7-9
CDR3nt: TGTGCCAGCAGCCCACCCAGGGTCGCGGGCACAGATACGCAGTATTTT
CDR3aa: CASSPPRVAGTDTQYF

d_gene: TRBD1
j_gene: TRBJ2-1
abundance: once
v_gene: TRBV7-2
CDR3nt: TGTGCCGGCAGCTTAGGGGGCCCAGGCAATGAGCAGTTCTTC
CDR3aa: CAGSLGGPGNEQFF

d_gene: NA
j_gene: TRBJ2-7
abundance: many
v_gene: TRBV6-5
CDR3nt: TGTGCCAGCAGAGACAGCTACGAGCAGTACTTC
CDR3aa: CASRDSYEQYF

d_gene: NA
j_gene: TRBJ1-1
abundance: many
v_gene: TRBV19
CDR3nt: TGTGCCAGTAGTATTAGTCTGCACACTGAAGCTTTCTTT
CDR3aa: CASSISLHTEAFF

d_gene: NA
j_gene: TRBJ2-5
abundance: NA
v_gene: TRBV11-2
CDR3nt: TGTGCCAGCAGCCCCCCTACGTACCAAGAGACCCAGTACTTC
CDR3aa: CASSPPTYQETQYF

d_gene: TRBD1
j_gene: TRBJ2-5
abundance: many
v_gene: TRBV7-3
CDR3nt: TGTGCCAGCAGCTTGGGACAGGGGGCCGCGAGCCAAGAGACCCAGTACTTC
CDR3aa: CASSLGQGAASQETQYF

d_gene: TRBD1
j_gene: TRBJ2-7
abundance: many
v_gene: TRBV4-2
CDR3nt: TGTGCCAGCAGCCACGGGGTGACAGGGGGTAACGAGCAGTACTTC
CDR3aa: CASSHGVTGGNEQYF

d_gene: TRBD1
j_gene: TRBJ1-2
abundance: NA
v_gene: TRBV4-1
CDR3nt: TGCGCCAGCAGCCAAGATCGGACAGGGGCCTCGCTGGAAAACTATGGCTACACCTTC
CDR3aa: CASSQDRTGASLENYGYTF

d_gene: NA
j_gene: TRBJ2-1
abundance: few
v_gene: TRBV15
CDR3nt: TGTGCCACCAGCGGAGTAAACTACAATGAGCAGTTCTTC
CDR3aa: CATSGVNYNEQFF

d_gene: TRBD2
j_gene: TRBJ2-3
abundance: NA
v_gene: TRBV27
CDR3nt: TGTGCCAGCAGTTTATTCGGCGGGAGCGGCACAGATACGCAGTATTTT
CDR3aa: CASSLFGGSGTDTQYF

d_gene: TRBD1
j_gene: TRBJ1-3
abundance: few
v_gene: TRBV18
CDR3nt: TGTGCCAGCTCACCTCCGGGACAGGGGATCGGAAACACCATATATTTT
CDR3aa: CASSPPGQGIGNTIYF

d_gene: NA
j_gene: TRBJ2-2
abundance: NA
v_gene: TRBV7-8
CDR3nt: TGTGCCAGCAGCTCCCGGGGAGCTCCCACCGGGGAGCTGTTTTTT
CDR3aa: CASSSRGAPTGELFF

d_gene: TRBD2
j_gene: TRBJ2-7
abundance: many
v_gene: TRBV3-1
CDR3nt: TGTGCCAGCAGCCCGGGACTAGCGGGAGTTGGTGAGTACTTC
CDR3aa: CASSPGLAGVGEYF

d_gene: NA
j_gene: TRBJ1-1
abundance: NA
v_gene: TRBV20-1
CDR3nt: TGCAGTGCTAGAGGGGGGAACACTGAAGCTTTCTTT
CDR3aa: CSARGGNTEAFF

d_gene: TRBD2
j_gene: TRBJ2-3
abundance: many
v_gene: TRBV27
CDR3nt: TGTGCCAGCAGTTGGTCGGGACTAACCACAGATACGCAGTATTTT
CDR3aa: CASSWSGLTTDTQYF

d_gene: TRBD2
j_gene: TRBJ2-3
abundance: many
v_gene: TRBV5-4
CDR3nt: TGTGCCAGCAGCCCTGGACTAGCGGGGGGGCCAAGCACAGATACGCAGTATTTT
CDR3aa: CASSPGLAGGPSTDTQYF

d_gene: NA
j_gene: TRBJ1-5
abundance: NA
v_gene: TRBV13
CDR3nt: TGTGCCAGCAGCTTTGGGGGGTCGAATCAGCCCCAGCATTTT
CDR3aa: CASSFGGSNQPQHF

d_gene: NA
j_gene: TRBJ2-1
abundance: few
v_gene: TRBV28
CDR3nt: TGTGCCAGCCAAATCGTCCCCGACAATGAGCAGTTCTTC
CDR3aa: CASQIVPDNEQFF

d_gene: TRBD1
j_gene: TRBJ2-2
abundance: many
v_gene: TRBV9
CDR3nt: TGTGCCAGCAGCGTCTTAAGGGACAGCAACACCGGGGAGCTGTTTTTT
CDR3aa: CASSVLRDSNTGELFF

d_gene: TRBD2
j_gene: TRBJ2-1
abundance: few
v_gene: TRBV19
CDR3nt: TGTGCCAGTGATGGGGGCGGGGGGGCCCACAATGAGCAGTTCTTC
CDR3aa: CASDGGGGAHNEQFF

d_gene: NA
j_gene: TRBJ2-7
abundance: few
v_gene: TRBV4-3
CDR3nt: TGCGCCAGCAGCCGAGGGGTAGGATCCTACGAGCAGTACTTC
CDR3aa: CASSRGVGSYEQYF

d_gene: TRBD2
j_gene: TRBJ2-3
abundance: many
v_gene: TRBV27
CDR3nt: TGTGCCAGCAGACTAGCGGGACTGGGCACAGATACGCAGTATTTT
CDR3aa: CASRLAGLGTDTQYF

d_gene: TRBD2
j_gene: TRBJ2-3
abundance: many
v_gene: TRBV7-9
CDR3nt: TGTGCCAGCAGCTCGACTAGCGGGGGGGCCGGAGATACGCAGTATTTT
CDR3aa: CASSSTSGGAGDTQYF

d_gene: NA
j_gene: TRBJ2-7
abundance: many
v_gene: TRBV5-4
CDR3nt: TGTGCCAGCAGCCCGGGGACGGGTTTGCACGAGCAGTACTTC
CDR3aa: CASSPGTGLHEQYF